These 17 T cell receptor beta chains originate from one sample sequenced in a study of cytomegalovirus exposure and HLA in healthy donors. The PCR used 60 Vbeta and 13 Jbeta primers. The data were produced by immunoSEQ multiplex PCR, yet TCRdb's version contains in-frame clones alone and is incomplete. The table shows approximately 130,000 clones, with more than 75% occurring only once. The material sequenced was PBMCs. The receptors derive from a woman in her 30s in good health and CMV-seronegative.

The CDR3, as DNA: TGTGCCAGCAGCTTAGCCGGACTCACTGAAGCTTTCTTT. Its protein is CASSLAGLTEAFF. The V gene is TRBV7-9, the J gene TRBJ1-1; D unclear. The germline CDR1 and CDR2 sequences are SEHNR and FQNEAQ (reference sequence). This CDR3 comprises 13 residues. The V gene lost 0 bases and the J gene lost 4 bases, with 6 bases spanning the gap.

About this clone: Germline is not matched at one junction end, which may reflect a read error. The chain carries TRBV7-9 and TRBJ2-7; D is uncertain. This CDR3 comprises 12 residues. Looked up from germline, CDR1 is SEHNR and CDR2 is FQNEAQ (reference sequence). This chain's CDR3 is CSSSPSFSEQYF. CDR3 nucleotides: TGTTCCAGCAGCCCTTCCTTTAGCGAGCAGTACTTC.

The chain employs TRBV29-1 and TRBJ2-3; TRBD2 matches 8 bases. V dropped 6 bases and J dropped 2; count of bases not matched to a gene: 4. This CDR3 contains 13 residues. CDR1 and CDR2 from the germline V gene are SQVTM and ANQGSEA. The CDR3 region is CSVHGGVTDTQYF. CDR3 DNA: TGCAGCGTGCACGGGGGGGTCACAGATACGCAGTATTTT.

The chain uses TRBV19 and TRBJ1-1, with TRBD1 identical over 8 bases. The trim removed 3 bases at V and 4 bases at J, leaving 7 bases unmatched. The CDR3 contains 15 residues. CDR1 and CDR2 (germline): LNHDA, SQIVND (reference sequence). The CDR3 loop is CASSIGTRGPTEAFF. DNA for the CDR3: TGTGCCAGTAGTATTGGGACCAGGGGGCCCACTGAAGCTTTCTTT. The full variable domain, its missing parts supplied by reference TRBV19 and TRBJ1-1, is DGGITQSPKYLFRKEGQNVTLSCEQNLNHDAMYWYRQDPGQGLRLIYYSQIVNDFQKGDIAEGYSVSREKKESFPLTVTSAQKNPTAFYLCASSIGTRGPTEAFFGQGTRLTVV.

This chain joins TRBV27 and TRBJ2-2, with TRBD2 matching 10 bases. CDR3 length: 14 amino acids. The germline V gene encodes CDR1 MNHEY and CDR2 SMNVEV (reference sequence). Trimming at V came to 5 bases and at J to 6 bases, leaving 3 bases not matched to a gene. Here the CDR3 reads CASSLLAGSGELFF. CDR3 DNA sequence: TGTGCCAGCAGTCTACTAGCGGGGTCCGGGGAGCTGTTTTTT.

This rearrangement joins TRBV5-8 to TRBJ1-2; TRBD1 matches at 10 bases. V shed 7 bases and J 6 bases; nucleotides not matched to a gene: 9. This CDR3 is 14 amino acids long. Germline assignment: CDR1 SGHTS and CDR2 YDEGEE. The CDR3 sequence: CASHPTGTGDGYTF. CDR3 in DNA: TGTGCCAGCCACCCCACCGGGACAGGGGATGGCTACACCTTC.

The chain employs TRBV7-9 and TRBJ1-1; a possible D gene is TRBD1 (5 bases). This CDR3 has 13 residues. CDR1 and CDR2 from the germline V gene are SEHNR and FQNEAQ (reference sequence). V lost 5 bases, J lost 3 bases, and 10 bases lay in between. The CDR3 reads CASSRGGYTEAFF. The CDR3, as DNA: TGTGCCAGCAGCCGGGGGGGTTACACTGAAGCTTTCTTT.

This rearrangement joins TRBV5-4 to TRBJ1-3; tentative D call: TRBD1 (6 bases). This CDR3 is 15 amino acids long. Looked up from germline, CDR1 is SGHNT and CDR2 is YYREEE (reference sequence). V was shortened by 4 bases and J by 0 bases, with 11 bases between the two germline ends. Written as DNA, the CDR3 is TGTGCCAGCAGCCCGGACAGTTACTCTGGAAACACCATATATTTT. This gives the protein CASSPDSYSGNTIYF.

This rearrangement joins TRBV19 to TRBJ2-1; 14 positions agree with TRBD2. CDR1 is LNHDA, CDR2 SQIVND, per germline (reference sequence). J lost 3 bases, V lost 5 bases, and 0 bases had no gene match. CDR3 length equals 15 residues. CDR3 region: CASSGTSGSYNEQFF. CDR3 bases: TGTGCCAGTAGTGGGACTAGCGGGAGCTACAATGAGCAGTTCTTC.

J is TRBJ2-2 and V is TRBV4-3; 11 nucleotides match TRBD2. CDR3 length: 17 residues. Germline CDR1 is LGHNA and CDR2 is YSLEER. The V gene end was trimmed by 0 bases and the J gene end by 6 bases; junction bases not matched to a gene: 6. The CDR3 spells CASSQEELAGVAGELFF. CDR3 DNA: TGCGCCAGCAGCCAAGAAGAACTAGCGGGGGTGGCCGGGGAGCTGTTTTTT.

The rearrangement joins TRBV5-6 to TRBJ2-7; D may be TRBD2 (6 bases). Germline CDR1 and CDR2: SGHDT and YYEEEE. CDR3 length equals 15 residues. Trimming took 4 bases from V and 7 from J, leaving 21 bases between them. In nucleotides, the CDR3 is TGTGCCAGCAGCGCCCTGGGTCCCCCGGGGGATGAGCAGTACTTC. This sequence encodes CASSALGPPGDEQYF.

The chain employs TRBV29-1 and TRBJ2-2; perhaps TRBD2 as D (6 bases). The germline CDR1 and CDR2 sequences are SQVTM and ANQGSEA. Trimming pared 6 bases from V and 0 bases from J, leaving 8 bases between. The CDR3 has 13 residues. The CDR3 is CSVSGPNTGELFF. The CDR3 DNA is TGCAGCGTCAGCGGGCCGAACACCGGGGAGCTGTTTTTT.

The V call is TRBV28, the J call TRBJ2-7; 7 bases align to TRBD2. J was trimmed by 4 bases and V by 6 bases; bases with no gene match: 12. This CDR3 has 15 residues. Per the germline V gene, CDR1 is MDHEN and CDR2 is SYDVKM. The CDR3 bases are TGTGCCAGCAGCCCTCACCGACTAGCCGGATACGAGCAGTACTTC. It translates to CASSPHRLAGYEQYF.

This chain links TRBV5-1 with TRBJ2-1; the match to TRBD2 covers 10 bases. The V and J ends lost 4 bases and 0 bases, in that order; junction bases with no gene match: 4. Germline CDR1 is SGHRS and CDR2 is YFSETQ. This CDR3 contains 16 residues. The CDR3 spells CASSRLAGRSYNEQFF. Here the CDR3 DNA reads TGCGCCAGCAGCCGACTAGCGGGTCGCTCCTACAATGAGCAGTTCTTC.

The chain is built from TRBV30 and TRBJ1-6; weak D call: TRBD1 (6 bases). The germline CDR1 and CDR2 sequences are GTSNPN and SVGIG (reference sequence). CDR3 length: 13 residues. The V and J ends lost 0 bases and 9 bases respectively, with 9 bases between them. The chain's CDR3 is CAWSVQDSSPLHF. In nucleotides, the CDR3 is TGTGCCTGGAGTGTACAGGACAGTTCACCCCTCCACTTT.

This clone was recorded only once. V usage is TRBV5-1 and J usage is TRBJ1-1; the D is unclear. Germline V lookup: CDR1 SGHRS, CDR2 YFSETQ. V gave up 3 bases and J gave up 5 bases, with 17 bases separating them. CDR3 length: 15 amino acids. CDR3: CASSSPFRGTTEAFF. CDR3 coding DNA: TGCGCCAGCAGCTCCCCGTTCCGGGGAACTACTGAAGCTTTCTTT.

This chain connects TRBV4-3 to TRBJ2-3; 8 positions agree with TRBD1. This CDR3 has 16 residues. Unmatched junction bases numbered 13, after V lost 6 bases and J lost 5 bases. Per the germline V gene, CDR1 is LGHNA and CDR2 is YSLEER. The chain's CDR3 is CASSPSPDRVGDTQYF. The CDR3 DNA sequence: TGCGCCAGCAGTCCCTCCCCGGACAGGGTAGGAGATACGCAGTATTTT.